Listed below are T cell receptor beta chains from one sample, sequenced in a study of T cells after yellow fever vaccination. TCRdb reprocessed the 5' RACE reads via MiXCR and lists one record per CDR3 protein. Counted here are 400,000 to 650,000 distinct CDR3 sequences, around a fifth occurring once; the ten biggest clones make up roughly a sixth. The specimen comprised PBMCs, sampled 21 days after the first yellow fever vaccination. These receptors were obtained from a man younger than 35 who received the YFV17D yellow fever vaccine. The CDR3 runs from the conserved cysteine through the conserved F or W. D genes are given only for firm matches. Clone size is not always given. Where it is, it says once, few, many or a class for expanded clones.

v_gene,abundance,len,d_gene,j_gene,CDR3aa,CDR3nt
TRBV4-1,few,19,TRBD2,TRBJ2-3,CASSQPGRRGAGGSDTQYF,TGCGCCAGCAGCCAACCAGGGAGAAGAGGAGCGGGGGGTTCAGATACGCAGTATTTT
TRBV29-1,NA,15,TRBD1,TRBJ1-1,CSVEDSDREGTEAFF,TGCAGCGTTGAAGATTCGGACAGGGAAGGGACTGAAGCTTTCTTT
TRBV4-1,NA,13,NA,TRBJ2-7,CASSQFGLEEQYF,TGCGCCAGCAGCCAATTCGGTTTAGAAGAGCAGTACTTC
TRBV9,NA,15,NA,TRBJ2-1,CASSSPYSGRGEQFF,TGTGCCAGCAGCTCCCCCTATAGCGGTCGGGGTGAGCAGTTCTTC
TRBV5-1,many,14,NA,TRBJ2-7,CASSPGSDVYEQYF,TGCGCCAGCAGCCCGGGCAGCGACGTCTACGAGCAGTACTTC
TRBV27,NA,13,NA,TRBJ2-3,CASKRTATDTQYF,TGTGCCAGCAAAAGGACTGCCACAGATACGCAGTATTTT
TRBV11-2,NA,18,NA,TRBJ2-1,CASSLDLGGTSSYNEQFF,TGTGCCAGCAGCTTAGACCTGGGGGGGACAAGCTCCTACAATGAGCAGTTCTTC
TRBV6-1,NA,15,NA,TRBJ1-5,CASSPALNSNQPQHF,TGTGCCAGCAGCCCAGCCCTAAATAGCAATCAGCCCCAGCATTTT
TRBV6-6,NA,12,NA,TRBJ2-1,CASSKRYNEQFF,TGTGCCAGCAGTAAAAGGTACAATGAGCAGTTCTTC
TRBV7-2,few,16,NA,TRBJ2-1,CASSYQRTTRDNEQFF,TGTGCCAGCAGCTACCAAAGGACAACACGGGACAATGAGCAGTTCTTC
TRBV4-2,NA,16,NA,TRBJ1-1,CASSQPQGKAVAEAFF,TGTGCCAGCAGCCAACCACAGGGAAAGGCGGTCGCTGAAGCTTTCTTT
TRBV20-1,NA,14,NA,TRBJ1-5,CSASHGVNNQPQHF,TGCAGTGCTAGTCACGGAGTTAACAATCAGCCCCAGCATTTT
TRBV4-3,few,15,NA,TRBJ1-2,CASSRLNEPPYGYTF,TGCGCCAGCAGCCGCCTCAACGAACCACCCTATGGCTACACCTTC
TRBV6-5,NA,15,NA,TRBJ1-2,CASSYLLWRYYGYTF,TGTGCCAGCAGTTACCTTTTATGGCGGTACTATGGCTACACCTTC
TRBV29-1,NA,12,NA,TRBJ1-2,CSVESAAYGYTF,TGCAGCGTTGAATCGGCAGCCTATGGCTACACCTTC
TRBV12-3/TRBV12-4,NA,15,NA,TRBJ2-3,CASNAGRASTDTQYF,TGTGCCAGCAACGCGGGCCGAGCAAGCACAGATACGCAGTATTTT
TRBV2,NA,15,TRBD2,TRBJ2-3,CASTRSSGGTDTQYF,TGTGCCAGCACCCGGTCTAGCGGGGGCACAGATACGCAGTATTTT
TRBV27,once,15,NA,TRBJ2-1,CARGGARSSYNEQFF,TGTGCCAGGGGAGGCGCGCGAAGCTCCTACAATGAGCAGTTCTTC
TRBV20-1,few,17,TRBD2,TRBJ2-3,CSARPGLAGGHTDTQYF,TGCAGTGCTAGACCAGGACTAGCGGGGGGACACACAGATACGCAGTATTTT
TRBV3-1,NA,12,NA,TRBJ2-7,CATQVGQSEQYF,TGTGCCACCCAAGTTGGGCAGAGCGAGCAGTACTTC
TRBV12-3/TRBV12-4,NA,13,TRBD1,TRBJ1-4,CASVRTGFEKLFF,TGTGCCAGCGTTAGGACAGGTTTCGAAAAACTGTTTTTT
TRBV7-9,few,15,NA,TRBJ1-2,CASSLDALRNYGYTF,TGTGCCAGCAGCTTAGATGCCCTACGGAACTATGGCTACACCTTC
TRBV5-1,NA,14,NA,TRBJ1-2,CASSAGGLLYGYTF,TGCGCCAGCAGCGCCGGGGGCCTTTTATATGGCTACACCTTC
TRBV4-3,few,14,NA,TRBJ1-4,CASSQRGLPEKLFF,TGCGCCAGCAGCCAAAGAGGACTCCCTGAAAAACTGTTTTTT
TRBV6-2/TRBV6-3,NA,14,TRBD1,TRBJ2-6,CASSRGRGANVLTF,TGTGCCAGCAGCAGGGGGCGTGGGGCCAACGTCCTGACTTTC
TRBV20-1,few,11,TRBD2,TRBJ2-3,CSAQAGGLEYF,TGCAGTGCCCAAGCGGGGGGGTTAGAGTATTTT
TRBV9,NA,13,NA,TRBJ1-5,CASSVAPDQPQHF,TGTGCCAGCAGCGTAGCCCCCGATCAGCCCCAGCATTTT
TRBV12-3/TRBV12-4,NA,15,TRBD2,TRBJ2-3,CASSFRLAATDTQYF,TGTGCCAGCAGTTTCCGACTAGCGGCTACAGATACGCAGTATTTT
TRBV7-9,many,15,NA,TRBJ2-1,CASSLVASTANEQFF,TGTGCCAGCAGCCTAGTTGCTAGTACCGCCAATGAGCAGTTCTTC
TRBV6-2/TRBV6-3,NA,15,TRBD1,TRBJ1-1,CASSYPTGPMTEAFF,TGTGCCAGCAGTTACCCGACAGGGCCAATGACTGAAGCTTTCTTT
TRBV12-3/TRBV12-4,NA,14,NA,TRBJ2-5,CASSNLGGRETQYF,TGTGCCAGCAGCAACCTCGGGGGGCGAGAGACCCAGTACTTC
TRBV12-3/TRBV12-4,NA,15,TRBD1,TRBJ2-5,CASSGDRVRGETQYF,TGTGCCAGCAGTGGGGACAGGGTAAGAGGAGAGACCCAGTACTTC
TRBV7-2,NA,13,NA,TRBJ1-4,CASSLSANEKLFF,TGTGCCAGCAGCTTGAGTGCAAACGAAAAACTGTTTTTT
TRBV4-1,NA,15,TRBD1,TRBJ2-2,CASSPDRVITGELFF,TGCGCCAGCAGCCCCGACAGGGTTATCACCGGGGAGCTGTTTTTT
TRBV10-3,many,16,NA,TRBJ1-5,CAIGSPDRSRLEPQHF,TGTGCCATCGGAAGCCCGGACCGCTCAAGGTTGGAGCCCCAGCATTTT
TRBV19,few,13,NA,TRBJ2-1,CASSMTGTNEQFF,TGTGCCAGTAGTATGACAGGTACCAATGAGCAGTTCTTC
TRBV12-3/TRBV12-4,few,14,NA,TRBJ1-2,CASSLPLQTIGYTF,TGTGCCAGCAGTCTACCACTTCAGACGATAGGCTACACCTTC
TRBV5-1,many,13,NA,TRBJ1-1,CASSLRQDTEAFF,TGTGCCAGCAGCTTACGACAGGACACTGAAGCTTTCTTT
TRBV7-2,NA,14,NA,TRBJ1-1,CASSFGLSSTEAFF,TGTGCCAGCAGCTTCGGCCTTTCGAGTACTGAAGCTTTCTTT